A selection of T cell receptor beta chains follows, all from one sample in a study of T cell changes during pregnancy in multiple sclerosis. Profiled with immunoSEQ multiplex PCR; TCRdb holds only in-frame clones, not every one. Here the sample spans roughly 62,000 clones, about 88% being singletons. The source was peripheral blood, collected in the first trimester of pregnancy. These receptor sequences come from a female donor with multiple sclerosis, enrolled in a pregnancy study. The CDR3 runs from the conserved cysteine through the conserved F or W. The D gene is left open where the match is weak. Not all rows give a size; the values are once, few, many and, for expanded clones, a class.

CDR3 DNA	CDR3 protein	D gene	J gene	V gene	clone size
TGTGCCGGAGGAGAACAGGGAGTAGGAGGCTACACCTTC	CAGGEQGVGGYTF	-	TRBJ1-2	TRBV6-1	-
TGTGCCAGCAGCCCGGGTGGGGGGAATGGCTACACCTTC	CASSPGGGNGYTF	-	TRBJ1-2	TRBV7-9	-
TGTGCCAGCAGTGTAGAGGGAACAGGGCGAGCTTTCTTT	CASSVEGTGRAFF	-	TRBJ1-1	TRBV2	-
TGTGCCAGTAAAAGGGGGCCAGTTCGGACAGATACGCAGTATTTT	CASKRGPVRTDTQYF	TRBD1	TRBJ2-3	TRBV2	-
TGCGCCAGCAGATGGACAGGGGGCTCCAGAGACTATGGCTACACCTTC	CASRWTGGSRDYGYTF	TRBD1	TRBJ1-2	TRBV5-1	-
TGTGCCAGCAGCTTTGCAGCAACTAATGAAAAACTGTTTTTT	CASSFAATNEKLFF	-	TRBJ1-4	TRBV7-9	-
TGTGCCAGCAGTCAACGCCTAGTTACGGACAGGGGGGAAAACACCATATATTTT	CASSQRLVTDRGENTIYF	TRBD1	TRBJ1-3	TRBV2	-
TGTGCCAGCAGGCCTCGACAGGCCTATGGCTACACCTTC	CASRPRQAYGYTF	-	TRBJ1-2	TRBV6-5	-
TGTGCCAGCAGCCCGGGGCAGGGGGCTGCTGGGGCCAACGTCCTGACTTTC	CASSPGQGAAGANVLTF	TRBD1	TRBJ2-6	TRBV5-5	-
TGTGCCAGCAGCTTAGCCCGAGGCAATGAGCAGTTCTTC	CASSLARGNEQFF	-	TRBJ2-1	TRBV7-9	-
TGTGCCAGCACACAGATAAACACTGAAGCTTTCTTT	CASTQINTEAFF	-	TRBJ1-1	TRBV6-1	-
TGTGCCAGCAAGAGACAGGGCGGCACTGAAGCTTTCTTT	CASKRQGGTEAFF	TRBD1	TRBJ1-1	TRBV6-5	-
TGCGCCAGCAGCTTCAGGGGCGCCCTAACAGATACGCAGTATTTT	CASSFRGALTDTQYF	-	TRBJ2-3	TRBV5-1	-
TGTGCCAGCAGCACACAGGTATTGCGACAAGAGACCCAGTACTTC	CASSTQVLRQETQYF	-	TRBJ2-5	TRBV7-2	-
TGTGCCAGCAGTTACTCGGGGACAGGGCCTAACTATGGCTACACCTTC	CASSYSGTGPNYGYTF	TRBD1	TRBJ1-2	TRBV6-5	once
TGCAGCGAGACCAAAACAGGGACACGCACAGATACGCAGTATTTT	CSETKTGTRTDTQYF	-	TRBJ2-3	TRBV29-1	-
TGTGCCAGCAGTGAAGGGGGCGGCGTTGGGTCGGAGACCCAGTACTTC	CASSEGGGVGSETQYF	-	TRBJ2-5	TRBV6-1	-
TGTGCCAGCAGCTTAATGCCTTCGAGTGCCACTGAAGCTTTCTTT	CASSLMPSSATEAFF	-	TRBJ1-1	TRBV7-3	few
TGTGCCAGCAGCTTAGGAGGGACAGGGGGCAATGAGCAGTTCTTC	CASSLGGTGGNEQFF	TRBD1	TRBJ2-1	TRBV7-8	-
TGTGCCAGCAGTGGACAGGGAAACTATGGCTACACCTTC	CASSGQGNYGYTF	TRBD1	TRBJ1-2	TRBV2	-
TGTGCCAGCAGCTCCCAAATTGGCGGGGGGGCTTACAATGAGCAGTTCTTC	CASSSQIGGGAYNEQFF	TRBD2	TRBJ2-1	TRBV27	-
TGTGCCAGCAGCGTAGCTAGCGGAACTACCTACGAGCAGTACTTC	CASSVASGTTYEQYF	TRBD2	TRBJ2-7	TRBV9	-
TGCGCCAGCAGCCAGCAGTACGAACTAGCGTATACCTACGAGCAGTACTTC	CASSQQYELAYTYEQYF	TRBD2	TRBJ2-7	TRBV4-3	-
TGTGCCAGCAGTCCCGGGGCGGGATTCCCCCGAGGCTACACCTTC	CASSPGAGFPRGYTF	-	TRBJ1-2	TRBV6-4	-
TGTGCCAGCAGTGAATACGCCAGTAAAGACACTGAAGCTTTCTTT	CASSEYASKDTEAFF	-	TRBJ1-1	TRBV25-1	-
TGTGCCAGCAGCCCGACGGGTACCACCGGGGAGCTGTTTTTT	CASSPTGTTGELFF	-	TRBJ2-2	TRBV11-3	once
TGTGCCAGCAGTGGACAGGGGTGGGATCAGCCCCAGCATTTT	CASSGQGWDQPQHF	TRBD1	TRBJ1-5	TRBV6-1	-
TGTGCCAGCAGTACAAGGACTAGCGGGAGGGCGAACACCGGGGAGCTGTTTTTT	CASSTRTSGRANTGELFF	TRBD2	TRBJ2-2	TRBV28	-
TGTGCCTGCGAACAGCGGGAGGTCACCGGGGAGCTGTTTTTT	CACEQREVTGELFF	TRBD2	TRBJ2-2	TRBV2	-
TGTGCCAGCAGTTTCGGGGCGGGGGAGACCCAGTACTTC	CASSFGAGETQYF	-	TRBJ2-5	TRBV27	-
TGTGCCAGCAGCTTAGGACAGGCTAACTATGGCTACACCTTC	CASSLGQANYGYTF	TRBD1	TRBJ1-2	TRBV5-6	-
TGTGCCAGCGGACTAGCGGATTCCTACGAGCAGTACTTT	CASGLADSYEQYF	TRBD2	TRBJ2-7	TRBV2	-
TGTGCCAGTACCCCCAGGGATTTTGGAAACACCATATATTTT	CASTPRDFGNTIYF	-	TRBJ1-3	TRBV19	once
TGTGCCAGCAGCACCGTCAGGGGCACCGGGGAGCTGTTTTTT	CASSTVRGTGELFF	-	TRBJ2-2	TRBV9	-
TGTGCCAGCAGCCAATCAAGAGATCAGCCCCAGCATTTT	CASSQSRDQPQHF	-	TRBJ1-5	TRBV16	once
TGTGCCAGCAGTGGGGGGGACGAATACGAGCAGTACTTC	CASSGGDEYEQYF	-	TRBJ2-7	TRBV2	-
TGCGCCAGCAGCTTGGACCCGGGACAGGGGACTGAAGCTTTCTTT	CASSLDPGQGTEAFF	TRBD1	TRBJ1-1	TRBV5-1	-
TGTGCCAGCACACCACAGGGGTATTCGAATCAGCCCCAGCATTTT	CASTPQGYSNQPQHF	TRBD1	TRBJ1-5	TRBV6-1	-
TGTGCCAGTGTTCTGACAGGGGATTATGGCTACACCTTC	CASVLTGDYGYTF	TRBD1	TRBJ1-2	TRBV19	-
TGTGCCAGCAGCCAAGAAAGGAGCCGCTACAATGAGCAGTTCTTC	CASSQERSRYNEQFF	-	TRBJ2-1	TRBV4-2	-
TGTGCCTGGAGTGTACGGGGAAATCAGCCCCAGCATTTT	CAWSVRGNQPQHF	-	TRBJ1-5	TRBV30	few
TGTGCCAGCGCACCGGGACAGTCCTCCCTTTTGGGTGAAAAACTGTTTTTT	CASAPGQSSLLGEKLFF	TRBD1	TRBJ1-4	TRBV14	-
TGTGCCAGCAGTGCAACAGGGGTGGGTTCACCCCTCCACTTT	CASSATGVGSPLHF	TRBD1	TRBJ1-6	TRBV25-1	-
TGTGCCATCAGTGAGCTAGGGGTAGTTAGCGAGCAGTACTTC	CAISELGVVSEQYF	-	TRBJ2-7	TRBV10-3	-
TGTGCCAGCAGTTCGCCTCGACTCTCCAACCACGAGCAGTACTTC	CASSSPRLSNHEQYF	-	TRBJ2-7	TRBV6-6	-
TGTGCCAGCACCGACTCCCGGGGCTACACCTTC	CASTDSRGYTF	-	TRBJ1-2	TRBV28	few
TGTGCCAGCAGCTTACTTCCGGGTGGCTACGAGCAGTACTTC	CASSLLPGGYEQYF	-	TRBJ2-7	TRBV11-2	-
TGTGCCAGCAGCCCAGAGGCAGGGGGCGGCTATGGCTACACCTTC	CASSPEAGGGYGYTF	TRBD1	TRBJ1-2	TRBV7-9	-
TGTGCCAGCAGCATCGGGACTAGCGGGAATACAGATACGCAGTATTTT	CASSIGTSGNTDTQYF	TRBD2	TRBJ2-3	TRBV11-3	-
TGTGCCAGCAGCCAATCACAGGGGGGAGGTCAGCCCCAGCATTTT	CASSQSQGGGQPQHF	TRBD1	TRBJ1-5	TRBV7-2	once
TGTGCCAGCAGTGAAGTCGAGGGTCAGCCCCAGCATTTT	CASSEVEGQPQHF	-	TRBJ1-5	TRBV6-1	once
TGTGCCAGCAGCCCCCCGGGGGGCTTGAACACTGAAGCTTTCTTT	CASSPPGGLNTEAFF	-	TRBJ1-1	TRBV7-9	-
TGCAGCGTTGCGGGGGGTTATGGCTACACCTTC	CSVAGGYGYTF	-	TRBJ1-2	TRBV29-1	-
TGTGCCAGCAGCGCCCAGACAGGGGGATCGCACGAGCAGTACTTC	CASSAQTGGSHEQYF	TRBD1	TRBJ2-7	TRBV9	-